This TCR beta chain was retrieved from a study of cytomegalovirus exposure and HLA in healthy donors. Trimming removed 3 bases from V and 9 bases from J; junction bases left unmatched: 8. CDR3 length equals 15 residues. Germline assignment: CDR1 LNHDA and CDR2 SQIVND (reference sequence). Both 60 Vbeta primers and 13 Jbeta primers went into the PCR. Profiled with immunoSEQ multiplex PCR; TCRdb holds only in-frame clones, not every one. The sample contains 150,000 to 200,000 clones, roughly 80% of which appear only once. The sample consisted of PBMCs. The TCR sequence derives from a woman aged 18-30 years in good health and CMV-seronegative. This chain links TRBV19 with TRBJ2-2; TRBD1 agrees at 9 bases. CDR3 nucleotide sequence: TGTGCCAGTAGTATGGGACAGGGACAAACCCGGGAGCTGTTTTTT. It translates to CASSMGQGQTRELFF.